The 22 T cell receptor beta chains listed next were all sequenced from one sample in a study of tumor T cells in aggressive B-cell lymphoma. Profiling relied on immunoSEQ multiplex PCR, and the TCRdb table lists in-frame clones only, not all of them. The sample lists about 1,600 clones; about 90% were seen once. Sequencing used tumor tissue. Receptor source: an adult with diffuse large B cell lymphoma.

The V and J genes are TRBV6-6 and TRBJ2-7; D unclear. Trimming stripped 2 bases from V and 4 bases from J, with 6 bases between. Germline V gene data show CDR1 as MNHNY and CDR2 as SVGAGI (reference sequence). The CDR3 totals 12 residues. The CDR3 loop reads CASSYNFYEQYF. The CDR3 nucleotides are TGTGCCAGCAGTTACAACTTTTACGAGCAGTACTTC.

V is TRBV13 and J is TRBJ2-1, with 10 nucleotides matching TRBD2. The CDR3 has 15 residues. Germline loops: CDR1 PRHDT, CDR2 FYEKMQ (reference sequence). Unmatched junction bases numbered 10, after V lost 5 bases and J lost 9 bases. CDR3 sequence (DNA): TGTGCCAGCAGCGGAGACTCTAGCGGGAGCGGTGAGCAGTTCTTC. Translation: CASSGDSSGSGEQFF.

The V and J genes are TRBV5-6 and TRBJ2-5; tentatively, D is TRBD1 (5 bases). In germline, CDR1 is SGHDT, CDR2 YYEEEE. V gave up 4 bases and J gave up 1 base, with 23 bases separating them. CDR3 size: 18 residues. For the CDR3, the DNA is TGTGCCAGCAGCCCCGGGTCCGAAACGTGGGGCCCCCAAGAGACCCAGTACTTC. It specifies CASSPGSETWGPQETQYF.

Note on this clone: The DNA is omitted, as the CDR3 cannot be located on it reliably, and the CDR3 follows TCRdb's listing. The CDR3 loop reads CAGSRFGPGNERFF. The J gene is TRBJ2-1, the V gene TRBV7-9; the table's D call, TRBD2, has no DNA check behind it. Germline V gene data show CDR1 as SEHNR and CDR2 as FQNEAQ (reference sequence). The CDR3 contains 14 residues when both ends are counted.

This chain links TRBV29-1 with TRBJ2-7; D is perhaps TRBD2 (7 bases). V was cut by 3 bases and J by 7 bases, with 16 bases left in between. From germline, CDR1 is SQVTM and CDR2 ANQGSEA. This CDR3 spans 13 amino acids. In DNA, the CDR3 is TGCAGCGTTGAGCTTCAACAGGGAGGGGAGCAGTACTTC. Translating it yields CSVELQQGGEQYF.

CDR3 nucleotide sequence: TGTGCCAGCAGCTACCGGACAGAACCTAACTATGGCTACACCTTC. Translation: CASSYRTEPNYGYTF. The chain is built from TRBV7-9 and TRBJ1-2; D possibly corresponds to TRBD1 (6 bases). V lost 4 bases and J 0 bases, leaving 12 bases between the germline ends. Germline loops: CDR1 SEHNR, CDR2 FQNEAQ (reference sequence). The CDR3 is 15 residues long.

This rearrangement joins TRBV28 to TRBJ2-1; TRBD2 matches at 7 bases. V lost 6 bases and J lost 4; bases outside the gene matches: 12. CDR3 length: 16 residues. The germline gives CDR1 MDHEN, CDR2 SYDVKM. The chain's CDR3 is CASSLHLGLTYNEQFF. CDR3 nucleotide sequence: TGTGCCAGCAGCCTACACTTGGGACTAACATACAATGAGCAGTTCTTC.

Regarding this clone: One end of the junction is discordant with germline, which a read error may explain. This chain uses TRBV29-1 with TRBJ1-3; 7 bases match TRBD1. The germline V gene encodes CDR1 SQVTM and CDR2 ANQGSEA. The CDR3 totals 11 residues. CDR3 DNA sequence: TGCAGCGTTCGACAGGGCCCCTCTAGTCTGTTT. Residues: CSVRQGPSSLF. The variable domain in full, with the rest retrieved from reference TRBV29-1 and TRBJ1-3, is SAVISQKPSRDICQRGTSLTIQCQVDSQVTMMFWYRQQPGQSLTLIATANQGSEATYESGFVIDKFPISRPNLTFSTLTVSNMSPEDSSIYLCSVRQGPSSLFGEGSWLTVV.

The V gene is TRBV5-1, the J gene TRBJ2-3; tentative D call: TRBD2 (5 bases). The germline CDR1 and CDR2 sequences are SGHRS and YFSETQ. This CDR3 comprises 13 residues. With 2 bases removed from V and 6 bases from J, the gap between germline ends came to 10 bases. CDR3 in DNA: TGCGCCAGCAGCTTTGAGAAGCGGGATACGCAGTATTTT. Its protein is CASSFEKRDTQYF.

This clone was observed a single time. Other DNA sequences of this sample code for an identical CDR3. The chain couples TRBV16 to TRBJ2-3; 9 bases line up with TRBD2. The J segment lost 1 base and the V segment lost 3 bases, leaving 5 bases of the junction unmatched. The CDR3 covers 16 residues. In germline, CDR1 is KGHSY, CDR2 FQNENV. This CDR3 reads CASSQERGRGTDTQYF. The CDR3 nucleotides read TGTGCCAGCAGCCAGGAGCGCGGGAGGGGCACAGATACGCAGTATTTT.

A few counts support this clone. Here the CDR3 DNA reads TGTGCCAGCAGCCCGACAGAAGAGACCCAGTACTTC. Translating it yields CASSPTEETQYF. This chain connects TRBV6-6 to TRBJ2-5, with D possibly being TRBD1 (5 bases). CDR1 is MNHNY and CDR2 is SVGAGI in the germline V gene (reference sequence). This CDR3 is built from 12 residues. The ends were cut back, 6 bases at V and 3 bases at J, with 8 bases in the middle.

This chain joins TRBV7-2 and TRBJ2-2, with no clear D. From germline, CDR1 is SGHTA and CDR2 FQGNSA. The CDR3 is 14 amino acids. V lost 1 base and J 2 bases, leaving 5 bases between the germline ends. CDR3 region: CASSLDFNTGELFF. As DNA, the CDR3 is TGTGCCAGCAGCTTAGACTTTAACACCGGGGAGCTGTTTTTT.

V is TRBV7-9 and J is TRBJ2-4; D is perhaps TRBD2 (5 bases). The CDR3 spans 15 residues. Germline V gives CDR1 SEHNR, CDR2 FQNEAQ (reference sequence). V dropped 5 bases and J dropped 0 bases, with 11 bases sitting between them. CDR3 loop: CASSTPGLAKNIQYF. The CDR3 nucleotides are TGTGCCAGCAGCACCCCAGGACTAGCCAAAAACATTCAGTACTTC.

The V call is TRBV4-3, the J call TRBJ2-1; 11 bases are a match to TRBD2. Losses at the gene ends were 0 bases for V and 1 base for J; bases not matched to a gene: 5. Per the germline V gene, CDR1 is LGHNA and CDR2 is YSLEER. The CDR3 spans 18 residues. CDR3 DNA: TGCGCCAGCAGCCAAGATCCTAGCGGGAGGAGTTCCTACAATGAGCAGTTCTTC. It codes for CASSQDPSGRSSYNEQFF.

V is TRBV27 and J is TRBJ1-2; 9 bases agree with TRBD1. The V gene end was trimmed by 6 bases and the J gene end by 6 bases; junction bases not matched to a gene: 2. Per germline, CDR1 MNHEY and CDR2 SMNVEV (reference sequence). The CDR3 totals 12 residues. CDR3 nucleotides: TGTGCCAGCAGGGGACAGGGAAATGGCTACACCTTC. Its protein product is CASRGQGNGYTF.

V is TRBV6-5 and J is TRBJ1-1; D is perhaps TRBD1 (6 bases). The germline CDR1 and CDR2 sequences are MNHEY and SVGAGI. The ends were cut back, 9 bases at V and 5 bases at J, with 10 bases in the middle. CDR3 length equals 11 residues. The CDR3 here is CASIRGTEAFF. The CDR3 coding sequence is TGTGCCAGTATTAGGGGGACTGAAGCTTTCTTT.

The genes are TRBV29-1 and TRBJ2-5; weak D call: TRBD2 (6 bases). This CDR3 has 14 residues. V was clipped by 3 bases and J by 2 bases, with 13 bases between them. Germline CDR1 is SQVTM and CDR2 is ANQGSEA. CDR3 nucleotide sequence: TGCAGCGTTGACGTCGCGGGACCTCAAGAGACCCAGTACTTC. Its translation is CSVDVAGPQETQYF.

The chain couples TRBV19 to TRBJ1-1; D possibly corresponds to TRBD1 (5 bases). The CDR3 contains 16 residues. The V end was cut by 0 bases, the J end by 0 bases, with 11 bases between. Germline CDR1 and CDR2: LNHDA and SQIVND (reference sequence). The CDR3 protein is CASSIDPTGMNTEAFF. CDR3 nucleotides: TGTGCCAGTAGTATAGATCCAACAGGCATGAACACTGAAGCTTTCTTT.

This chain joins TRBV29-1 and TRBJ2-7, with a weak D call TRBD2 (5 bases). Germline loops: CDR1 SQVTM, CDR2 ANQGSEA. The CDR3 is 14 residues long. V lost 4 bases, J lost 5 bases, and 18 bases lay in between. CDR3 DNA sequence: TGCAGCGTTGCATCCCGGGATATCATTGACGAGCAGTACTTC. Amino acids: CSVASRDIIDEQYF.

The rearrangement uses TRBV11-2 and TRBJ2-7, with unresolved D. The V gene lost 5 bases and the J gene lost 7 bases, with 9 bases spanning the gap. The V gene's germline CDR1 is SGHAT and CDR2 FQNNGV. The CDR3 loop spans 11 amino acids. In DNA form, the CDR3 reads TGTGCCAGCAGCCAAGAGGTTGAGCAGTACTTC. Protein sequence: CASSQEVEQYF.

The chain couples TRBV10-3 to TRBJ1-4, with D perhaps TRBD1 (5 bases). The germline V gene has CDR1 ENHRY and CDR2 SYGVKD. The V end lost 1 base, the J end lost 5 bases, and 11 bases lay between the germline ends. The CDR3 is made up of 15 amino acids. CDR3 sequence reads: CAISELAGVNEKLFF. CDR3 nucleotide sequence: TGTGCCATCAGTGAGTTGGCGGGGGTGAATGAAAAACTGTTTTTT.

V and J are TRBV4-3 and TRBJ2-3, with 7 bases aligning to TRBD1. From germline, CDR1 is LGHNA and CDR2 YSLEER. V lost 0 bases to trimming and J lost 3 bases; unmatched junction nucleotides: 3. The CDR3 runs to 15 residues. CDR3 nucleotides: TGCGCCAGCAGCCAAGATTTCAGGGGGACAGATACGCAGTATTTT. Translated, it gives CASSQDFRGTDTQYF.